This T cell receptor beta chain is from a study of blood T cell repertoires in COVID-19. Trimming cost V 2 bases and J 1 base; bases outside gene matches: 3. The CDR3 length is 16 residues. CDR1 KGHDR and CDR2 SFDVKD come from the germline V gene. The count of this clone is one. TCRdb's table, derived via immunoSEQ multiplex PCR, lists solely in-frame clones and lacks some. The sample records some 300,000 clones, 90% being singletons. This clonotype was obtained from a woman aged 45-60 years with COVID-19, enrolled during active disease. The chain couples TRBV24-1 to TRBJ2-2, with 7 bases aligning to TRBD1. The sequenced sample was peripheral blood. CDR3 bases: TGTGCCACCAGTGATTCGACAGGGCGGAACACCGGGGAGCTGTTTTTT. As protein: CATSDSTGRNTGELFF.